This entry lists 3 T cell receptor beta chains sequenced from one sample in a study of T cells in localized non-small cell lung cancer. Repertoires were generated with immunoSEQ multiplex PCR, while TCRdb's copy carries only in-frame clones and drops some. The sample records under 55,000 clones, around 81% being singletons. Specimen: PBMCs, collected before any cancer treatment. These receptors were obtained from a woman aged 35 to 70 with stage II lung adenocarcinoma.

Only a few counts were recorded for this clone. The chain combines TRBV7-8 with TRBJ1-1; D is unresolved. The CDR3 extends over 14 amino acids. Trimming took off 6 bases at V and 1 base at J, with 12 bases between the two ends. CDR1 SGHVS and CDR2 FQNEAQ come from the germline V gene. CDR3 bases: TGTGCCAGCAGTTCAGAGGCAGGGAACACTGAAGCTTTCTTT. Its protein product is CASSSEAGNTEAFF.

This chain uses TRBV7-2 with TRBJ2-7, with 7 bases identical to TRBD1. Trimming took 2 bases from V and 3 from J; bases not matched to a gene: 7. Per the germline V gene, CDR1 is SGHTA and CDR2 is FQGNSA. There are 15 residues in the CDR3. CDR3 sequence reads: CASSLSSGTDYEQYF. The CDR3 DNA reads as TGTGCCAGCAGCTTATCCTCCGGGACAGACTACGAGCAGTACTTC.

The rearrangement uses TRBV6-5 and TRBJ2-7, with D tentatively TRBD1 or TRBD2 (5 bases each). The CDR3 is 13 residues long. V gave up 8 bases and J gave up 2 bases, with 13 bases separating them. Germline loops: CDR1 MNHEY, CDR2 SVGAGI. The CDR3, as DNA: TGTGCCAGCCGAAGGGGACCTACCTACGAGCAGTACTTC. Amino acids: CASRRGPTYEQYF.